Below are 14 T cell receptor beta chains sequenced from a single sample in a study of T cell repertoires in cytomegalovirus infection. In TCRdb, the reads were re-called with MiXCR into one record per CDR3 protein. The profile covers approximately 200,000 distinct CDR3 sequences, with roughly 30% appearing a single time and 30% to 40% taken by the ten largest. Sequencing used PBMCs. The receptors shown here come from a human donor in good health (CMV status not recorded). Some clones in this sample may be carry-over from other donors' samples.

The table lists this clonotype with many counts. This chain links TRBV7-2 with TRBJ1-2, with a tentative D call TRBD1 (5 bases). CDR3 length: 15 amino acids. V shed 0 bases and J shed 8 bases, with 16 bases lying between them. Germline values: CDR1 SGHTA, CDR2 FQGNSA. The CDR3 loop is CASSLAPGLTNGYTF. CDR3 bases: TGTGCCAGCAGCTTAGCTCCGGGACTGACCAACGGCTACACCTTC.

This clonotype came up a few times. DNA of the CDR3: TGTGCCAGCAGCTTAGAGGGGTACGATAATTCACCCCTCCACTTT. Translated: CASSLEGYDNSPLHF. The chain combines TRBV7-9 with TRBJ1-6; D may be TRBD1 (5 bases). Trimming took 1 base from V and 5 from J, leaving 9 bases between them. The CDR3 sequence is 15 residues long. Germline assignment: CDR1 SEHNR and CDR2 FQNEAQ (reference sequence).

In its sample, this clonotype was seen a few times. This chain connects TRBV5-6 to TRBJ1-6; D gene ambiguous. Trimming removed 5 bases from V and 5 bases from J, with 8 bases in between. The CDR3 is 13 residues long. Germline V CDR1 and CDR2: SGHDT, YYEEEE. For the CDR3, the DNA is TGTGCCAGCAGGGGTCCGGATAATTCACCCCTCCACTTT. It encodes CASRGPDNSPLHF.

Only a few counts were recorded for this clonotype. The V gene is TRBV6-2 or TRBV6-3, the J gene TRBJ1-1; TRBD1 might be the D (6 bases). Trimming shortened V by 0 bases and J by 1 base, and 12 bases separated the two germline ends. The CDR3 consists of 16 residues. Germline CDR1 is MNHEY and CDR2 is SVGEGT. CDR3 DNA sequence: TGTGCCAGCAGTTACTCGAGGGGGGGATCGAACACTGAAGCTTTCTTT. It is translated as CASSYSRGGSNTEAFF.

The rearrangement joins TRBV5-1 to TRBJ2-1; 7 positions agree with TRBD2. With 0 bases clipped from V and 10 bases from J, the junction kept 10 bases outside the gene matches. CDR1 and CDR2 (germline): SGHRS, YFSETQ. The CDR3 length is 15 residues. The CDR3 bases are TGCGCCAGCAGCTTGGTTGGGGGGGGGTCAAGGGAGCAGTTCTTC. Amino acids: CASSLVGGGSREQFF.

This clonotype occurred a few times. J is TRBJ2-3 and V is TRBV7-2; TRBD1 agrees at 8 bases. Germline-derived CDR1 and CDR2 are SGHTA and FQGNSA. This CDR3 is built from 14 residues. Unmatched junction bases numbered 1, after V lost 3 bases and J lost 2 bases. The CDR3 nucleotides are TGTGCCAGCAGCTTGGACAGGGCCACAGATACGCAGTATTTT. It is translated as CASSLDRATDTQYF. The full variable domain, in which reference TRBV7-2 and TRBJ2-3 provide the parts outside the CDR3, is GAGVSQSPSNKVTEKGKDVELRCDPISGHTALYWYRQSLGQGLEFLIYFQGNSAPDKSGLPSDRFSAERTGGSVSTLTIQRTQQEDSAVYLCASSLDRATDTQYFGPGTRLTVL.

This clonotype has just a few counts. The chain is built from TRBV27 and TRBJ2-7; D is unclear. This CDR3 spans 13 amino acids. The germline V gene encodes CDR1 MNHEY and CDR2 SMNVEV (reference sequence). V was trimmed by 0 bases and J by 0 bases, leaving 3 bases between them. The CDR3 coding sequence is TGTGCCAGCAGTTTATCGAACTCCTACGAGCAGTACTTC. This gives the protein CASSLSNSYEQYF.

The rearrangement joins TRBV6-5 to TRBJ2-7; D is uncertain. CDR1 and CDR2 from the germline V gene are MNHEY and SVGAGI. V was trimmed by 6 bases and J by 3 bases, leaving 15 bases between them. The CDR3 consists of 14 residues. The CDR3 protein is CASRVGRLYYEQYF. As DNA, the CDR3 is TGTGCCAGCAGGGTGGGCAGGTTGTACTACGAGCAGTACTTC.

V and J are TRBV7-2 and TRBJ1-4; D unresolved. This CDR3 has 15 residues. CDR1 and CDR2 (germline): SGHTA, FQGNSA. Trimming shortened V by 4 bases and J by 0 bases, and 9 bases separated the two germline ends. The CDR3 DNA reads as TGTGCCAGCAGCTCTTCCCCTGCAACTAATGAAAAACTGTTTTTT. It yields the protein CASSSSPATNEKLFF.

V gene TRBV29-1 combines with J gene TRBJ2-3; D is uncertain. V lost 6 bases, J lost 0 bases, and 16 bases lay in between. The V gene's germline CDR1 is SQVTM and CDR2 ANQGSEA. CDR3 length: 15 residues. The CDR3, as DNA: TGCAGCGTCCTCCCGGACGGCCCTAGCACAGATACGCAGTATTTT. Its protein is CSVLPDGPSTDTQYF.

The V gene is TRBV19, the J gene TRBJ1-6; D is ambiguous. V lost 5 bases and J 10 bases, leaving 12 bases between the germline ends. This CDR3 contains 13 residues. Per the germline V gene, CDR1 is LNHDA and CDR2 is SQIVND (reference sequence). The CDR3 protein is CASSWAERSPLHF. CDR3 sequence (DNA): TGTGCCAGTAGTTGGGCAGAACGATCACCCCTCCACTTT.

V gene TRBV7-8 combines with J gene TRBJ1-1, with TRBD1 matching 8 bases. The CDR3 spans 15 residues. Germline V CDR1 and CDR2: SGHVS, FQNEAQ. Trimming cost V 4 bases and J 3 bases; bases outside gene matches: 7. CDR3 residues: CASSYIGQGHTEAFF. Here the CDR3 DNA reads TGTGCCAGCAGCTACATCGGACAGGGACACACTGAAGCTTTCTTT.

The V call is TRBV6-1, the J call TRBJ1-6; 7 bases map to TRBD1. Trimming cost V 8 bases and J 7 bases; bases outside gene matches: 5. The germline gives CDR1 MNHNS, CDR2 SASEGT. This CDR3 contains 13 residues. Written as DNA, the CDR3 is TGTGCCAGCCGGGACAGCTTGAATTCACCCCTCCACTTT. Amino acid sequence: CASRDSLNSPLHF.

At least ten counts were recorded for this clonotype. The chain combines TRBV7-8 with TRBJ1-1; D is ambiguous. Deletions cut 11 bases from V and 8 bases from J, with 12 bases between. The CDR3 has 10 amino acids. CDR1 and CDR2 (germline): SGHVS, FQNEAQ. DNA of the CDR3: TGTGCCTCAAAAGGTGGGGAAGCTTTCTTT. Amino acids: CASKGGEAFF.